A selection of T cell receptor beta chains follows, all from one sample in a study of PD-L1 blockade in urothelial cancer. Sequencing was performed with immunoSEQ multiplex PCR; in TCRdb, only in-frame clones are kept and a portion is missing. The table has roughly 120,000 clones, roughly 84% seen once. The sample was PBMCs, taken around atezolizumab (anti-PD-L1) treatment. All receptors come from a man between 50 and 59 years old with urothelial cancer. Both conserved end residues are part of each CDR3.

v_gene,CDR3aa
TRBV21-1,CASMQPSDSIAPYEQYF
TRBV18,CASSPEFSYNSPLHF
TRBV15,CATSGGGGTGGEKLFF
TRBV5-1,CASSPGLAQETQYF
TRBV2,CASKPGSYGYTF
TRBV30,CARQGSRGTGELFF
TRBV2,CASTEGGASSGANVLTF
TRBV7-8,CASSLVQGNFGNEQYF
TRBV5-1,CASSPLGSGLAGSSSYEQYF
TRBV7-9,CASSLGGSNTEAFF
TRBV7-3,CASSLDALDPPFF
TRBV10-2,CASSNGRAYNEQFF
TRBV5-5,CASSSAGGGLGEAFF
TRBV19,CASSTGTGGQPQHF
TRBV19,CASSRGTSVGLVTDTQYF
TRBV6-5,CASSTLNRNTEAFF
TRBV5-1,CASSLDRVDTEAFF
TRBV28,CASGEGAFF
TRBV5-1,CASLAGVGDSTDTQYF
TRBV5-1,CASSPGGNQPQHF
TRBV5-4,CASSDRQGAIGELFF
TRBV15,CATSRDKPRGSIDEQYF
TRBV6-6,CASSYFQGMDTIYF
TRBV27,CASSVSGLPRGYTF
TRBV9,CASSVDGTEFYEQYF
TRBV5-4,CASSSYRLAGDTGELFF
TRBV11-2,CASSLDRYGTDTQYF
TRBV5-1,CASSQGLAGNTQYF
TRBV4-1,CASSQVAGGTEAFF
TRBV28,CASSSPVQETQYF
TRBV10-3,CAISESTRQVGEQYF
TRBV12-5,CASGLDLQETQYF
TRBV30,CAWTRDRVAPTRF
TRBV2,CASSAQGLAVTNTQYF
TRBV21-1,CASSAEVGTSGYNEQFF
TRBV13,CASSQRGKVTNEKLFF
TRBV2,CASRRGLAGDTQYF
TRBV5-1,CASSLGDRDAQPQHF
TRBV5-4,CASTRGGTSVNEQYF
TRBV7-9,CASSFLAKNIQYF
TRBV10-3,CAIRDRLAGVGTSGELFF
TRBV28,CASSLGGALGEKLFF
TRBV9,CASSTQRGYYGYTF
TRBV19,CASSIGRKGAGELFF
TRBV19,CASGVGGYTEAFF
TRBV19,CASSPWGDEQYF
TRBV6-5,CASRQDSYNEQFF
TRBV6-5,CASSYRGHEQYF
TRBV9,CASSVVVGAGGELFF
TRBV25-1,CASTGWSGVGEQYF
TRBV25-1,CASSDPVRYEQYF
TRBV5-1,CASSNSGTAGEQYF
TRBV7-3,CASSLGQGGTQYF
TRBV7-2,CASSKRDGETQYF
TRBV11-2,CASSKTGIGELFF
TRBV7-9,CASSPADYSGNTIYF
TRBV10-1,CASGEAGGHTTNEQFF